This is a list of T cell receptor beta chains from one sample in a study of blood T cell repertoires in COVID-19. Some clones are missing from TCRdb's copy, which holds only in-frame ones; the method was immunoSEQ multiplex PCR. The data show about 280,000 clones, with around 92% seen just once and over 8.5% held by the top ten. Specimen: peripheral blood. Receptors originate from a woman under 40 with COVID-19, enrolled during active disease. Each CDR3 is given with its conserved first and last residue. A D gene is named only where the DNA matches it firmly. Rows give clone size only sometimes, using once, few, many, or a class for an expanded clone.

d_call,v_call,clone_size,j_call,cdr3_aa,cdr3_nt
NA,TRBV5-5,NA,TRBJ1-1,CASSFTPNTEAFF,TGTGCCAGTTCCTTTACACCGAACACTGAAGCTTTCTTT
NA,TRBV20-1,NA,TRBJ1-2,CSASLSRWASSYGYTF,TGCAGTGCTAGTCTCTCCCGTTGGGCGTCCTCTTATGGCTACACCTTC
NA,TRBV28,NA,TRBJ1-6,CASNGDQNNSPLHF,TGTGCCAGCAACGGGGATCAAAATAATTCACCCCTCCACTTT
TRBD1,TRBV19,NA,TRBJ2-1,CASIKGTGNNEQFF,TGTGCCAGTATTAAGGGGACAGGGAACAATGAGCAGTTCTTC
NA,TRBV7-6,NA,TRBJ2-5,CASSREAVETQYF,TGTGCCAGCAGCAGGGAGGCGGTAGAGACCCAGTACTTC
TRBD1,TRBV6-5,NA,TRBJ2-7,CASAWDRNYEQYF,TGTGCCAGCGCCTGGGACAGAAACTACGAGCAGTACTTC
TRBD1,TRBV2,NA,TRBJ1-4,CASSSQGAYEKLFF,TGTGCCAGCAGTTCACAGGGGGCCTATGAAAAACTGTTTTTT
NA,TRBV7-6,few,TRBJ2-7,CASSLTLERTTYEQYF,TGTGCCAGCAGCTTAACCTTAGAGCGGACTACCTACGAGCAGTACTTC
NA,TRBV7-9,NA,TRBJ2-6,CASTTSYSSGANVLTF,TGTGCCAGCACCACCTCCTATAGCTCTGGGGCCAACGTCCTGACTTTC
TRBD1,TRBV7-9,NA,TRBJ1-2,CASSSTGGFGYTF,TGTGCCAGCAGCTCGACAGGGGGATTTGGCTACACCTTC
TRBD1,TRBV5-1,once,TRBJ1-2,CASSLQGAEGYTF,TGCGCCAGCAGCTTACAGGGGGCCGAGGGCTACACCTTC
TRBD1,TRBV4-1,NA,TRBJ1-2,CASSPFAMGSRDRARLNGYTF,TGCGCCAGCAGCCCATTTGCGATGGGGTCGCGGGACAGGGCACGTTTAAATGGCTACACCTTC
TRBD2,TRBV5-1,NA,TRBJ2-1,CASSLGLAGINYNEQFF,TGCGCCAGCAGCTTGGGACTAGCGGGGATTAACTACAATGAGCAGTTCTTC
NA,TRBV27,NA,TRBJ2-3,CASGLTGLTDTQYF,TGTGCCAGCGGGCTGACAGGTCTCACAGATACGCAGTATTTT
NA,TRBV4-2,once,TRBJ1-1,CASSQAFAAEAFF,TGTGCCAGCAGCCAAGCATTTGCGGCAGAAGCTTTCTTT
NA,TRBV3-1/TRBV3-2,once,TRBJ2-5,CASSPPAAQTQYF,TGTGCCAGCAGCCCCCCTGCGGCGCAGACCCAGTACTTC
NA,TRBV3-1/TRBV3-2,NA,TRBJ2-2,CASSLPVRVPTGELFF,TGTGCCAGCAGCCTACCGGTCAGGGTCCCCACCGGGGAGCTGTTTTTT
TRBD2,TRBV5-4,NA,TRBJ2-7,CASSSGLAVYEQYF,TGTGCCAGCAGCTCCGGACTAGCGGTCTACGAGCAGTACTTC
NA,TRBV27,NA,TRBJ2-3,CASSSPLTRTDTQYF,TGTGCCAGCAGTTCCCCTCTAACTCGCACAGATACGCAGTATTTT
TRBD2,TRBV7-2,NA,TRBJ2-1,CASRGTSGSQFF,TGTGCCAGCAGAGGGACTAGCGGCTCACAGTTCTTC
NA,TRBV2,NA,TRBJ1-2,CASKPGSSGGYTF,TGTGCCAGCAAGCCGGGATCCTCGGGAGGCTACACCTTC
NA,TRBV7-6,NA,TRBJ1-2,CASSPLGLNFYGYTF,TGTGCCAGCAGTCCCCTCGGACTGAACTTCTATGGCTACACCTTC
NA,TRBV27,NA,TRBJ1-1,CASSLGGGYTEAFF,TGTGCCAGCAGTTTAGGGGGGGGATACACTGAAGCTTTCTTT
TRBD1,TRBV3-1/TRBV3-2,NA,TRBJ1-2,CASSQDPRTGANYGYTF,TGTGCCAGCAGCCAAGATCCCCGGACAGGGGCTAACTATGGCTACACCTTC